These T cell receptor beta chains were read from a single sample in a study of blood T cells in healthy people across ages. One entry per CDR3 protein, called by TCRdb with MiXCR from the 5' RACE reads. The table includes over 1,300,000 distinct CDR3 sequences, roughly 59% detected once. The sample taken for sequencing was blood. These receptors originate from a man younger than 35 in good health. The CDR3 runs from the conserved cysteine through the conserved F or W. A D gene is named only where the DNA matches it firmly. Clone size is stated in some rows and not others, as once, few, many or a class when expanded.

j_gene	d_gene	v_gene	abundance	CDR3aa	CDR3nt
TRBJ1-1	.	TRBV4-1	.	CASSQLEPPKSEAFF	TGCGCCAGCAGCCAACTAGAGCCACCTAAGTCGGAAGCTTTCTTT
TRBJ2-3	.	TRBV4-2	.	CASSQEKGGAETDTQYF	TGTGCCAGCAGCCAAGAAAAAGGGGGGGCGGAAACAGATACGCAGTATTTT
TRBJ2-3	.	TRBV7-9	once	CASSSHRDTQYF	TGTGCCAGCAGTTCCCACAGGGATACGCAGTATTTT
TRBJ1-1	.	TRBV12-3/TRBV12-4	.	CASTRDTPTEAFF	TGTGCCAGCACCAGGGACACGCCGACTGAAGCTTTCTTT
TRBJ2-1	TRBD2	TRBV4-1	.	CVSSRRTSDLDEQFF	TGCGTCAGCAGCCGTCGGACTAGCGACCTCGATGAGCAGTTCTTC
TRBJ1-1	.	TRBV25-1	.	CASRPVAVNTEAFF	TGTGCCAGCAGACCCGTGGCGGTTAACACTGAAGCTTTCTTT
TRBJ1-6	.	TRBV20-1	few	CSAREPYKAGYNSPLHF	TGCAGTGCTAGAGAACCCTACAAGGCGGGTTATAATTCACCCCTCCACTTT
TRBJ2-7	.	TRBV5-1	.	CASSFTTDYEQYF	TGCGCCAGCAGCTTCACGACAGACTACGAGCAGTACTTC
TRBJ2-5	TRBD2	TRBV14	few	CASSRLAGGLEETQYF	TGTGCCAGCAGCCGACTAGCGGGGGGGCTTGAAGAGACCCAGTACTTC
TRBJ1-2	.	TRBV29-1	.	CSVEDLRGDGTIINYGYTF	TGCAGCGTTGAAGATCTGAGGGGGGACGGAACTATAATTAACTATGGCTACACCTTC
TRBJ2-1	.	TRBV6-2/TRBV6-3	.	CAGGGSNEQFF	TGTGCCGGCGGAGGGAGCAATGAGCAGTTCTTC
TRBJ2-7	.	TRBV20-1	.	CSAREPKRAEFYEQYF	TGCAGTGCTAGAGAGCCCAAAAGGGCAGAATTTTACGAGCAGTACTTC
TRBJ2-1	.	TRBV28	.	CASTPMGQSYNEQFF	TGTGCCAGCACCCCTATGGGGCAATCCTACAATGAGCAGTTCTTC
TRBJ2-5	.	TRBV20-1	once	CSAYPREATGNEQYF	TGCAGTGCTTACCCCCGTGAGGCGACTGGGAATGAGCAGTACTTC
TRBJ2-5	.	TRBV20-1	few	CSADRTGETQYF	TGCAGTGCTGACAGGACGGGGGAGACCCAGTACTTC
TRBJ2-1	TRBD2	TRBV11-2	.	CASSHSGGGVEFF	TGTGCCAGCAGTCATAGTGGCGGGGGGGTTGAGTTCTTC
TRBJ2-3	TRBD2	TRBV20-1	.	CSAGGLAVTDTQYF	TGCAGTGCGGGGGGACTAGCGGTCACAGATACGCAGTATTTT
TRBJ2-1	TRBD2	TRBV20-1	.	CSARRTSGRVGYNEQFF	TGCAGTGCTAGGCGAACTAGCGGGAGGGTAGGTTACAATGAGCAGTTCTTC
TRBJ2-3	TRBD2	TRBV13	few	CASSFRTSGLTDTQYF	TGTGCCAGCAGCTTCCGGACTAGCGGGCTCACAGATACGCAGTATTTT
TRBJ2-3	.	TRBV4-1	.	CASSQEYAAGDADTQYF	TGCGCCAGCAGCCAAGAATATGCGGCAGGGGATGCAGATACGCAGTATTTT